The source of this TCR beta chain is a study of early T cells in non-severe SARS-CoV-2 infection. Study-wide context: Sequencing targeted bulk RNA from unsorted whole blood, leaving chains unpaired.

A remark on this clonotype: Antigen unknown. It is likely a read error, because the conserved phenylalanine at the end of the CDR3 is missing.

Findings and caveats of the study: Database matching using VDJdb favored anti-spike CD8 responses, with private and CD4 specificities left missing.

The CDR3 sequence is 11 residues long. The germline V gene has CDR1 SQVTM and CDR2 ANQGSEA. The V gene end was trimmed by 7 bases and the J gene end by 8 bases; junction bases not matched to a gene: 7. Individual cDNA molecules were tagged with unique molecular identifiers, the study reported. TCRdb reprocessed the 5' RACE reads with MiXCR, giving one entry per CDR3 protein. This table holds 95,000 to 110,000 distinct CDR3 sequences, around 10% found once. Material: whole blood. The clonotype originates from an adult who was a healthcare worker with PCR-confirmed SARS-CoV-2 infection or an uninfected control (not recorded which). The chain employs TRBV29-1 and TRBJ1-1; 7 bases map to TRBD1. The CDR3 protein is CSADRAGEAFL. The DNA of the CDR3 is TGCAGCGCTGACAGGGCTGGGGAAGCTTTCCTT.